Listed here are 26 T cell receptor beta chains from one sample, sequenced in a study of beta chain features in type 1 diabetes (dated by TCRdb to about 2018). Libraries were built with the immunoSEQ multiplex PCR assay. The entire amount of isolated RNA was reverse transcribed using the High Capacity cDNA Reverse Transcription Kit, so the sequenced TCRB transcripts were expressed ones. What TCRdb holds here is the immuneACCESS table cut down to in-frame rearrangements. Part of the clones is not present; checked against another copy, under half of the missing clones reflect an unresolved V gene, and the others are unexplained. This sample comprises 630,000 or so clones, around 15% of them detected only once. Roughly 0.04% of the sample rests with the top ten. Points the paper makes about the study in general: In all four CD4+ subsets, TCRB CDR3 length was moderately but significantly shorter in type 1 diabetes patients.

Antigens of these TCRs are unknown. Sequencing input: naive CD4+ T cells from blood. The cell subset or site label, read with the paper, signifies: true naive CD4+ T cells. These receptors all come from a young man with type 1 diabetes.

The chain employs TRBV13 and TRBJ1-1; the match to TRBD1 covers 9 bases. Germline lookup yields CDR1 PRHDT and CDR2 FYEKMQ (reference sequence). The CDR3 runs 18 residues. Trimming cost V 5 bases and J 7 bases; bases outside gene matches: 20. CDR3 protein: CASSPTRGPTGGRIEAFF. The CDR3 DNA reads as TGTGCCAGCAGCCCCACTAGGGGGCCGACAGGGGGACGGATTGAAGCTTTCTTT.

Only a few counts were recorded for this clone. V gene TRBV28 combines with J gene TRBJ2-3, with TRBD1 matching over 7 bases. V lost 6 bases and J lost 4; bases outside the gene matches: 1. Germline values: CDR1 MDHEN, CDR2 SYDVKM. The CDR3 contains 12 residues. CDR3 in DNA: TGTGCCAGCAGAGGGACAGCAGATACGCAGTATTTT. Translated, it gives CASRGTADTQYF.

This clone came up a few times. The chain uses TRBV6-5 and TRBJ2-7; 8 bases map to TRBD1. The germline V gene has CDR1 MNHEY and CDR2 SVGAGI. The CDR3 contains 15 residues. V was clipped by 4 bases and J by 8 bases; unmatched bases: 13. The chain's CDR3 is CASSSDRGHITQQYF. CDR3 nucleotides: TGTGCCAGCAGTTCCGACAGGGGACATATTACGCAGCAGTACTTC.

There are a few counts of this clone. This chain uses TRBV10-3 with TRBJ1-5, with D tentatively TRBD1 (5 bases). The CDR3 runs to 15 residues. The germline V gene has CDR1 ENHRY and CDR2 SYGVKD. V lost 3 bases, J lost 7 bases, and 16 bases lay in between. For the CDR3, the DNA is TGTGCCATCAGTGACGAAGGGGCGCGGGAGCAGCCCCAGCATTTT. Residues: CAISDEGAREQPQHF.

This clone was seen more than once but under ten times. This sequence joins TRBV5-4 and TRBJ2-2; possibly TRBD1 for D (6 bases). Germline loops: CDR1 SGHNT, CDR2 YYREEE (reference sequence). The length of the CDR3 is 15 residues. The V end was cut by 3 bases, the J end by 0 bases, with 9 bases between. This CDR3 reads CASSSTGTNTGELFF. CDR3 sequence (DNA): TGTGCCAGCAGCTCTACAGGGACGAACACCGGGGAGCTGTTTTTT. Using reference TRBV5-4 and TRBJ2-2 for the parts outside the CDR3, the full variable domain is ETGVTQSPTHLIKTRGQQVTLRCSSQSGHNTVSWYQQALGQGPQFIFQYYREEENGRGNFPPRFSGLQFPNYSSELNVNALELDDSALYLCASSSTGTNTGELFFGEGSRLTVL.

This clone was observed a few times. The V gene is TRBV30, the J gene TRBJ1-2; the D is unclear. The ends were cut back, 6 bases at V and 0 bases at J, with 11 bases in the middle. The CDR3 is 13 amino acids. Germline V gene data show CDR1 as GTSNPN and CDR2 as SVGIG (reference sequence). CDR3 bases: TGTGCCTGCCAATCCGGGGCTAACTATGGCTACACCTTC. Amino acid sequence: CACQSGANYGYTF.

V gene TRBV29-1 combines with J gene TRBJ2-3, with D possibly TRBD1 on 6 matching bases. CDR1 SQVTM and CDR2 ANQGSEA come from the germline V gene. The germline V and J ends were trimmed by 1 base and 1 base, with 15 bases remaining between them. This CDR3 has 16 amino acids. This CDR3 reads CSVEGGRGSGTDTQYF. The CDR3 coding sequence is TGCAGCGTTGAAGGGGGCAGGGGATCAGGCACAGATACGCAGTATTTT.

This clone appeared a few times. The CDR3 loop is CSVEGDGSNQPQHF. CDR3 coding DNA: TGCAGCGTTGAGGGGGACGGTTCCAATCAGCCCCAGCATTTT. The rearrangement links TRBV29-1 to TRBJ1-5; D is perhaps TRBD1 (5 bases). Trimming stripped 3 bases from V and 3 bases from J, with 12 bases between. CDR3 length: 14 amino acids. Germline-derived CDR1 and CDR2 are SQVTM and ANQGSEA.

This clone was counted between two and nine times. The rearrangement uses TRBV14 and TRBJ2-7; D gene uncertain. V lost 0 bases, J lost 5 bases, and 20 bases lay in between. The germline gives CDR1 SGHDN, CDR2 FVKESK. This CDR3 has 17 residues. CDR3 DNA sequence: TGTGCCAGCAGCCAAGATTGGTTAAACCTGGGGTTGGACGAGCAGTACTTC. Translation gives CASSQDWLNLGLDEQYF.

This clone was recorded a few times. This chain links TRBV10-3 with TRBJ2-5, with 8 positions matching TRBD1. In germline, CDR1 is ENHRY, CDR2 SYGVKD. Trimming cost V 8 bases and J 2 bases; bases outside gene matches: 4. The CDR3 has 13 amino acids. The DNA of the CDR3 is TGTGCCATCGGGCGACAGGGGCAAGAGACCCAGTACTTC. It codes for CAIGRQGQETQYF.

This clone has a handful of counts. The rearrangement uses TRBV6-5 and TRBJ2-3, with 10 positions matching TRBD2. Germline CDR1 and CDR2: MNHEY and SVGAGI. The CDR3 runs to 15 residues. V shed 6 bases, J shed 3 bases, and the junction held 6 bases outside the gene matches. As DNA, the CDR3 is TGTGCCAGCAGCCGTGGACTAGCGGTAACAGATACGCAGTATTTT. Its translation is CASSRGLAVTDTQYF.

J is TRBJ2-7 and V is TRBV5-6, with 7 bases lining up with TRBD2. CDR3 size: 14 residues. V was pared by 0 bases and J by 3 bases, with 3 bases of the junction left unmatched. CDR1 and CDR2 from the germline V gene are SGHDT and YYEEEE. The CDR3 reads CASSLGTRIYEQYF. The CDR3 DNA follows: TGTGCCAGCAGCTTGGGGACTAGGATCTACGAGCAGTACTTC. Variable domain in full (rest from reference TRBV5-6 and TRBJ2-7): DAGVTQSPTHLIKTRGQQVTLRCSPKSGHDTVSWYQQALGQGPQFIFQYYEEEERQRGNFPDRFSGHQFPNYSSELNVNALLLGDSALYLCASSLGTRIYEQYFGPGTRLTVT.

V usage is TRBV4-1 and J usage is TRBJ1-6, with 11 nucleotides matching TRBD1. The junction had 8 bases not matched to a gene; V was cut back by 0 bases and J by 10 bases. The CDR3 covers 17 residues. Germline values: CDR1 MGHRA, CDR2 YSYEKL. The CDR3 coding sequence is TGCGCCAGCAGCCAAGATCCCGGACAGGGGGCGCGATCACCCCTCCACTTT. Translating gives CASSQDPGQGARSPLHF.

This clone has more than one count but fewer than ten. V usage is TRBV7-2 and J usage is TRBJ2-4, with no clear D. There are 14 residues in the CDR3. The V end was cut by 4 bases, the J end by 7 bases, with 14 bases between. Germline CDR1 is SGHTA and CDR2 is FQGNSA. CDR3 region: CASSSPSVANIQYF. CDR3 coding DNA: TGTGCCAGCAGCTCACCGTCCGTGGCTAACATTCAGTACTTC. Full variable domain (rest looked up from reference TRBV7-2 and TRBJ2-4): GAGVSQSPSNKVTEKGKDVELRCDPISGHTALYWYRQSLGQGLEFLIYFQGNSAPDKSGLPSDRFSAERTGGSVSTLTIQRTQQEDSAVYLCASSSPSVANIQYFGAGTRLSVL.

This chain connects TRBV29-1 to TRBJ2-5; a weak D match, TRBD1 (5 bases). V lost 7 bases and J 5 bases, leaving 14 bases between the germline ends. Germline CDR1 reads SQVTM; CDR2 reads ANQGSEA. This CDR3 is built from 12 residues. DNA for the CDR3: TGCAGCGGAAGGGGTGATGTGGAGACCCAGTACTTC. Translated, it gives CSGRGDVETQYF.

Only a few counts were recorded for this clone. This rearrangement joins TRBV21-1 to TRBJ2-7; TRBD1 is taken as the D call from the table, unchecked against the DNA. TRBV21-1 is assigned pseudogene status. This CDR3 is built from 15 residues. CDR3 sequence (DNA): TGTGCCAGCAGCAAATGGGACAGTCTCGCCTACGAGCAGTACTTC. It encodes CASSKWDSLAYEQYF.

This clone was detected only a few times. The chain uses TRBV2 and TRBJ2-7, with TRBD2 matching over 13 bases. The CDR3 runs 15 residues. V was clipped by 6 bases and J by 2 bases; unmatched bases: 4. Germline CDR1 SNHLY, CDR2 FYNNEI. The CDR3 DNA follows: TGTGCCAGCAGGGTGGGACTAGCGGGGCCCTACGAGCAGTACTTC. Protein product: CASRVGLAGPYEQYF. The whole variable domain, filled in from reference TRBV2 and TRBJ2-7, reads EPEVTQTPSHQVTQMGQEVILRCVPISNHLYFYWYRQILGQKVEFLVSFYNNEISEKSEIFDDQFSVERPDGSNFTLKIRSTKLEDSAMYFCASRVGLAGPYEQYFGPGTRLTVT.

The table lists this clone with a few counts. This chain connects TRBV10-3 to TRBJ1-2, with 12 nucleotides matching TRBD1. The CDR3 covers 15 residues. V lost 0 bases to trimming and J lost 7 bases; unmatched junction nucleotides: 3. Germline CDR1 reads ENHRY; CDR2 reads SYGVKD. The CDR3 DNA reads as TGTGCCATCAGTGAGTCGGGACAGGGGGCCTCTGGCTACACCTTC. It yields the protein CAISESGQGASGYTF.

The rearrangement uses TRBV10-3 and TRBJ2-3; tentatively, D is TRBD1 (6 bases). The germline V gene has CDR1 ENHRY and CDR2 SYGVKD. V lost 3 bases and J 1 base, leaving 14 bases between the germline ends. The CDR3 covers 16 residues. The CDR3 protein is CAISDPLAGGTDTQYF. CDR3 in DNA: TGTGCCATCAGTGACCCCCTGGCAGGGGGCACAGATACGCAGTATTTT.

This clone appeared a few times. The V call is TRBV28, the J call TRBJ2-7; D is ambiguous. V shed 4 bases and J shed 0 bases, with 10 bases lying between them. Germline-derived CDR1 and CDR2 are MDHEN and SYDVKM. The CDR3 has 14 residues. CDR3 bases: TGTGCCAGCAGTTCCACCGGCCACTCCTACGAGCAGTACTTC. Translating it yields CASSSTGHSYEQYF. The variable domain in full, with the rest retrieved from reference TRBV28 and TRBJ2-7, is DVKVTQSSRYLVKRTGEKVFLECVQDMDHENMFWYRQDPGLGLRLIYFSYDVKMKEKGDIPEGYSVSREKKERFSLILESASTNQTSMYLCASSSTGHSYEQYFGPGTRLTVT.

The chain uses TRBV30 and TRBJ2-5, with D possibly being TRBD1 (6 bases). Germline assignment: CDR1 GTSNPN and CDR2 SVGIG (reference sequence). The CDR3 covers 15 residues. V was shortened by 4 bases and J by 1 base, with 16 bases between the two germline ends. DNA of the CDR3: TGTGCCTGGACCAAGGGCGGACAGTCCCAAGAGACCCAGTACTTC. Its translation is CAWTKGGQSQETQYF. Complete variable domain (other parts from reference TRBV30 and TRBJ2-5): SQTIHQWPATLVQPVGSPLSLECTVEGTSNPNLYWYRQAAGRGLQLLFYSVGIGQISSEVPQNLSASRPQDRQFILSSKKLLLSDSGFYLCAWTKGGQSQETQYFGPGTRLLVL.

This clone showed up just a few times. J is TRBJ1-6 and V is TRBV7-2; maybe TRBD1 (6 bases). The germline V gene has CDR1 SGHTA and CDR2 FQGNSA. CDR3 size: 17 residues. V was trimmed by 6 bases and J by 5 bases, leaving 20 bases between them. CDR3 sequence (DNA): TGTGCCAGCAGGAGGTTACAGGGCTCATGGAATAATTCACCCCTCCACTTT. Protein product: CASRRLQGSWNNSPLHF.

In this sample, this clone turned up a few times. J is TRBJ2-1 and V is TRBV2, with D maybe TRBD2 (8 bases). CDR3 size: 15 residues. The V end was cut by 3 bases, the J end by 7 bases, with 16 bases between. In germline, CDR1 is SNHLY, CDR2 FYNNEI. The CDR3 spells CASSETGTRGNEQFF. CDR3 in DNA: TGTGCCAGCAGTGAGACAGGGACTAGGGGAAATGAGCAGTTCTTC. Drawing the rest from reference TRBV2 and TRBJ2-1, the complete variable domain is EPEVTQTPSHQVTQMGQEVILRCVPISNHLYFYWYRQILGQKVEFLVSFYNNEISEKSEIFDDQFSVERPDGSNFTLKIRSTKLEDSAMYFCASSETGTRGNEQFFGPGTRLTVL.

This clone was counted a few times. V is TRBV7-8 and J is TRBJ2-7, with 10 bases aligning to TRBD1. This CDR3 region has 12 residues. The germline gives CDR1 SGHVS, CDR2 FQNEAQ. V was pared by 9 bases and J by 3 bases, with 2 bases of the junction left unmatched. The CDR3 reads CASRDRGYEQYF. The CDR3 nucleotides are TGTGCCAGTCGGGACAGGGGCTACGAGCAGTACTTC.

The chain employs TRBV2 and TRBJ1-2; D is possibly TRBD1 (5 bases). V was pared by 8 bases and J by 4 bases, with 17 bases between. CDR1 is SNHLY and CDR2 is FYNNEI in the germline V gene. The CDR3 has 14 residues. The CDR3 DNA reads as TGTGCCAGCCCTCCTGGGGCAGGCCGCTATGGCTACACCTTC. It encodes CASPPGAGRYGYTF. Together with reference TRBV2 and TRBJ1-2, the CDR3 gives the full variable domain: EPEVTQTPSHQVTQMGQEVILRCVPISNHLYFYWYRQILGQKVEFLVSFYNNEISEKSEIFDDQFSVERPDGSNFTLKIRSTKLEDSAMYFCASPPGAGRYGYTFGSGTRLTVV.

This clone appeared a few times. This rearrangement joins TRBV9 to TRBJ1-6; 9 bases align to TRBD1. With V trimmed by 4 bases and J by 5 bases, 13 bases remained unmatched. This CDR3 is 18 amino acids long. Germline V lookup: CDR1 SGDLS, CDR2 YYNGEE. CDR3 protein: CASSSTGTGRLDNSPLHF. CDR3 nucleotides: TGTGCCAGCAGCTCGACCGGGACAGGGCGGTTAGATAATTCACCCCTCCACTTT.